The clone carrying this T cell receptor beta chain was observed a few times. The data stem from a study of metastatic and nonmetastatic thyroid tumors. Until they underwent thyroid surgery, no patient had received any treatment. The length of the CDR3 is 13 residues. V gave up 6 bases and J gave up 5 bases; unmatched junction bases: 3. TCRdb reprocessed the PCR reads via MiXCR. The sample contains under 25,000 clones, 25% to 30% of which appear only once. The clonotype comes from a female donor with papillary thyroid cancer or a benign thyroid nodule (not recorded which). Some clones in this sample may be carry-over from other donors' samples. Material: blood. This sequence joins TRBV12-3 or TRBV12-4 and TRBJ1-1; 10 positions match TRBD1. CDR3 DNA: TGTGCCAGCAGGCGACAGGGGGCAACTGAAGCTTTCTTT. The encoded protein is CASRRQGATEAFF.